These 4 T cell receptor beta chains share one sample of origin, sequenced in a study. MiXCR, run by TCRdb on the 5' RACE reads, gives a single entry per CDR3 protein. This table has about 43,000 distinct CDR3 sequences, roughly 22% appearing once. Treg sorting used a CD4+CD25+CD127-/low gate. The sample taken for sequencing was Tregs sorted from a lymph node. The receptors derive from a female donor with breast cancer.

The CDR3 DNA is TGTGCCAGCAGCGTATATCCGGACATCACTGAAGCTTTCTTT. Translated: CASSVYPDITEAFF. This sequence joins TRBV9 and TRBJ1-1; D might be TRBD1 (5 bases). In germline, CDR1 is SGDLS, CDR2 YYNGEE. V was clipped by 1 base and J by 4 bases, with 11 bases between them. The CDR3 consists of 14 residues.

This clonotype came up a few times. The rearrangement uses TRBV6-5 and TRBJ2-2; 8 nucleotides agree with TRBD1. The trim removed 3 bases at V and 6 bases at J, leaving 6 bases unmatched. Germline CDR1 and CDR2: MNHEY and SVGAGI. The CDR3 consists of 15 residues. CDR3 sequence (DNA): TGTGCCAGCAGTTATTCTCAGGGGGCTTCCGGGGAGCTGTTTTTT. Amino acid sequence: CASSYSQGASGELFF.

This clonotype occurred many times. The V and J genes are TRBV4-1 and TRBJ2-1, with 7 bases that match TRBD2. With V trimmed by 2 bases and J by 7 bases, 11 bases remained unmatched. This CDR3 has 16 residues. Germline V gene sequence: CDR1 MGHRA, CDR2 YSYEKL. CDR3 sequence: CASSQPPGSGVNEQFF. The CDR3 DNA sequence: TGCGCCAGCAGCCAACCCCCGGGAAGCGGGGTAAATGAGCAGTTCTTC.

The genes are TRBV7-3 and TRBJ2-1; 9 bases are shared with TRBD1. J gave up 2 bases and V 1 base, and 6 bases lay outside the gene matches. The CDR3 sequence is 17 residues long. Germline V lookup: CDR1 SGHTA, CDR2 FQGTGA. In DNA form, the CDR3 reads TGTGCCAGCAGCTTAAACCCGGGACAGGGTACCTACAATGAGCAGTTCTTC. Protein: CASSLNPGQGTYNEQFF.